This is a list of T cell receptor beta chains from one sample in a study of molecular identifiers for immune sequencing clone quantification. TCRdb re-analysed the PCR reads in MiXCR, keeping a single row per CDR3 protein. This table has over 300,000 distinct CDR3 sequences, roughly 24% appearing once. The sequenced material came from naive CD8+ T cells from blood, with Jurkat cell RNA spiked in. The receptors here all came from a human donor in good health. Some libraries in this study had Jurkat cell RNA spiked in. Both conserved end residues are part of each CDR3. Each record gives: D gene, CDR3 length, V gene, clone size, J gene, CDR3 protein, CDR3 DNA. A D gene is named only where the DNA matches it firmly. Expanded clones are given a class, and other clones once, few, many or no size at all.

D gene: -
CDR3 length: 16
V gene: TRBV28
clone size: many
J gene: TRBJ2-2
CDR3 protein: CASSLVLVRGTGELFF
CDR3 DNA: TGTGCCAGCAGTTTAGTCCTGGTCCGAGGAACCGGGGAGCTGTTTTTT

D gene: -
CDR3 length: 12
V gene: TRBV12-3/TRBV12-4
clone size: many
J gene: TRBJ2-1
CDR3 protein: CASRRPSGEQFF
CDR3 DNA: TGTGCCAGCAGAAGACCTTCCGGTGAGCAGTTCTTC

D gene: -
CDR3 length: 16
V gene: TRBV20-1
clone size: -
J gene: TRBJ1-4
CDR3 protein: CSARDREGRGNEKLFF
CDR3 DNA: TGCAGTGCTAGAGATAGGGAAGGCAGGGGAAATGAAAAACTGTTTTTT

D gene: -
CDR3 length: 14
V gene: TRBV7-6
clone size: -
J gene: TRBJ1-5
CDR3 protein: CASSFAGGGQPQHF
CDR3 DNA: TGTGCCAGCAGCTTTGCGGGGGGAGGTCAGCCCCAGCATTTT

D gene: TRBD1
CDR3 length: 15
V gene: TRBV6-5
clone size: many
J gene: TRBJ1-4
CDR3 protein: CASSRTGSTNEKLFF
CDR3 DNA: TGTGCCAGCAGCAGGACAGGGTCAACTAATGAAAAACTGTTTTTT

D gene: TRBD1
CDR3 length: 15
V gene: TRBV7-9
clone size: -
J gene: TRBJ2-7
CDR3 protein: CASGSFGTGAYEQYF
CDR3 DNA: TGTGCCAGCGGCTCTTTCGGGACAGGCGCCTACGAGCAGTACTTC

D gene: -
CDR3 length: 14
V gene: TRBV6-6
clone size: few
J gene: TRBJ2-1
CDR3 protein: CASSYQGLPDEQFF
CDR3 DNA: TGTGCCAGCAGTTACCAGGGACTCCCAGATGAGCAGTTCTTC

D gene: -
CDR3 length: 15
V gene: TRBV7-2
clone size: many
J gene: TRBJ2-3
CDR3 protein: CASSSTTGSTDTQYF
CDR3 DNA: TGTGCCAGCAGCTCAACGACAGGTAGCACAGATACGCAGTATTTT

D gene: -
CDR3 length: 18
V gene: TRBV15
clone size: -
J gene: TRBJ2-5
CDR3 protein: CATSRDSPLRQPQETQYF
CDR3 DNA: TGTGCCACCAGCAGAGATTCCCCTCTTAGACAGCCACAAGAGACCCAGTACTTC

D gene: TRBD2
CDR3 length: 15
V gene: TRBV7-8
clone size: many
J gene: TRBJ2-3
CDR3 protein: CASSPMTSGTDTQYF
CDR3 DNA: TGTGCCAGCAGCCCTATGACTAGCGGCACAGATACGCAGTATTTT

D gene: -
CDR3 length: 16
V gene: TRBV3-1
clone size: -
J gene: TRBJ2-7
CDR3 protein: CASGHPAGGSYYEQYF
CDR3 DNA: TGTGCCAGCGGCCATCCGGCGGGCGGGTCCTACTACGAGCAGTACTTC

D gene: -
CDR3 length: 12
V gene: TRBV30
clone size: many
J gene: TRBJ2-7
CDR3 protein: CAWSVQDYEQYF
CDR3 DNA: TGTGCCTGGAGTGTACAGGACTACGAGCAGTACTTC

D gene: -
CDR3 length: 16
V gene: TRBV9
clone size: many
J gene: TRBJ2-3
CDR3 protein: CASSPGWRPSTDTQYF
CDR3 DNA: TGTGCCAGCAGCCCAGGCTGGAGGCCTAGCACAGATACGCAGTATTTT

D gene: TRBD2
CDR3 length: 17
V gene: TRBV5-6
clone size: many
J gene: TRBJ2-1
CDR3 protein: CASSLYGGGGRSSEQFF
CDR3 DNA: TGTGCCAGCAGCTTGTATGGTGGCGGCGGGAGAAGTTCTGAGCAGTTCTTC

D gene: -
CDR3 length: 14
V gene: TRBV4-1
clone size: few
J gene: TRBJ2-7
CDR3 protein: CASSLGQKAYEQYF
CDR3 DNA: TGCGCCAGCAGCCTAGGGCAAAAAGCCTACGAGCAGTACTTC

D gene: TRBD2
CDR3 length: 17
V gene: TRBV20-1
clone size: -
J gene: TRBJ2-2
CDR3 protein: CSAREEGLAGALGELFF
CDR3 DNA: TGCAGTGCTAGAGAAGAGGGACTAGCGGGAGCTCTTGGGGAGCTGTTTTTT

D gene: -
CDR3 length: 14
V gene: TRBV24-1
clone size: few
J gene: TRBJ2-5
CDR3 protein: CATRSGASQETQYF
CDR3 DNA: TGTGCCACCAGGAGTGGGGCTTCTCAAGAGACCCAGTACTTC

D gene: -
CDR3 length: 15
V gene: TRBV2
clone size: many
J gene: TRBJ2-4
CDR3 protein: CASTEGTIAKNIQYF
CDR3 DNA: TGTGCCAGCACCGAAGGGACAATAGCCAAAAACATTCAGTACTTC

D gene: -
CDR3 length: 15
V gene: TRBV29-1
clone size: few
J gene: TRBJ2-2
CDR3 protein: CSVEVNGANTGELFF
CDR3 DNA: TGCAGCGTTGAAGTTAACGGGGCGAACACCGGGGAGCTGTTTTTT

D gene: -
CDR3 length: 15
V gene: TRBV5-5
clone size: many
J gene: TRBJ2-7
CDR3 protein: CASSFPVPPTYEQYF
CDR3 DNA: TGTGCCAGCAGCTTCCCGGTGCCCCCAACCTACGAGCAGTACTTC

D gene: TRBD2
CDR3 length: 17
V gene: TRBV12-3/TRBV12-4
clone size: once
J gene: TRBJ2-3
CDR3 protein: CASSPRLSGSPTDTQYF
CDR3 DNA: TGTGCCAGCAGTCCTCGACTAAGCGGGAGTCCTACAGATACGCAGTATTTT

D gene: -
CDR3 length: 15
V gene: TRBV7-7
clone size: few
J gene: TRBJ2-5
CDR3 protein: CASSSTVAEQETQYF
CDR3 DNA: TGTGCTAGCAGCTCGACTGTAGCGGAGCAAGAGACCCAGTACTTC

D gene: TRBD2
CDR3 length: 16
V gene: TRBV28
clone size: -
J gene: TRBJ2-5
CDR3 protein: CASSYGLAGTEETQYF
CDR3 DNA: TGTGCCAGCAGTTACGGACTAGCGGGAACTGAAGAGACCCAGTACTTC

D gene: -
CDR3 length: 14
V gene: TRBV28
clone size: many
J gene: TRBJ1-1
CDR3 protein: CASSWGGEGTEAFF
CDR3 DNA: TGTGCCAGCAGTTGGGGAGGGGAAGGCACTGAAGCTTTCTTT

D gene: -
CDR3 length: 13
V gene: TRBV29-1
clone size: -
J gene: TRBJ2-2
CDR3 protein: CSVLLAGTGELFF
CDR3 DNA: TGCAGCGTCCTCCTTGCAGGCACCGGGGAGCTGTTTTTT

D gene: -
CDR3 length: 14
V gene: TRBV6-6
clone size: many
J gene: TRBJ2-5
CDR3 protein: CASSYSWEQETQYF
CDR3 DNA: TGTGCCAGCAGTTACTCGTGGGAACAAGAGACCCAGTACTTC

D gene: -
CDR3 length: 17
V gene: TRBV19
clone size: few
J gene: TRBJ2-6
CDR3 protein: CASSIDKTSPGATVLTF
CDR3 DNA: TGTGCCAGTAGTATAGATAAGACTTCTCCTGGGGCCACCGTCCTGACTTTC

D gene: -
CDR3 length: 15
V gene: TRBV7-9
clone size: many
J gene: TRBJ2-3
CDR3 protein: CASSLGYGTTDTQYF
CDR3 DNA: TGTGCCAGCAGCTTAGGTTACGGAACTACAGATACGCAGTATTTT

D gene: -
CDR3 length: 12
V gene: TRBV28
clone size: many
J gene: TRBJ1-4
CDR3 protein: CASTPEGGKLFF
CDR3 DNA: TGTGCCAGCACCCCGGAGGGCGGAAAACTGTTTTTT

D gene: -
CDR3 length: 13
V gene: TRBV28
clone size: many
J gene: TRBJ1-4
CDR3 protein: CASHRATNEKLFF
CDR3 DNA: TGTGCCAGCCACAGAGCAACTAATGAAAAACTGTTTTTT

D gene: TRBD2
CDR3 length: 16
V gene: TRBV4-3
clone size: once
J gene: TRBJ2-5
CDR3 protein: CACSRLGLAEQETQYF
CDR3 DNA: TGCGCCTGCAGCCGTCTCGGGCTAGCGGAGCAAGAGACCCAGTACTTC

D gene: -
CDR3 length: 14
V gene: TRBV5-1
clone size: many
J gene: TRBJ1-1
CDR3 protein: CASSLEQVNTEAFF
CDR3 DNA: TGCGCCAGCAGCTTGGAACAGGTGAACACTGAAGCTTTCTTT

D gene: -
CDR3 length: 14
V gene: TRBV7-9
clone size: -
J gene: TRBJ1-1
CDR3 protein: CASSLVRDTNEAFF
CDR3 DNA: TGTGCCAGCAGCTTAGTTCGGGACACGAATGAAGCTTTCTTT

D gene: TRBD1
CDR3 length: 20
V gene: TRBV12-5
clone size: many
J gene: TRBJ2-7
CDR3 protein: CASGLVHGDRGPKDTYEQYF
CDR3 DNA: TGTGCTAGTGGTTTGGTACATGGGGACAGGGGTCCCAAAGACACCTACGAGCAGTACTTC

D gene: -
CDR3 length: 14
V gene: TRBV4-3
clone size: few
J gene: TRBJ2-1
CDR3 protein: CASSQDISYNEQFF
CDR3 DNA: TGCGCCAGCAGCCAAGATATCTCCTACAATGAGCAGTTCTTC

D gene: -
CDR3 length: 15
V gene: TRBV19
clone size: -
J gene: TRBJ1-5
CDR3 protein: CASSIDTYSNQPQHF
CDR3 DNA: TGTGCCAGTAGTATAGACACTTATAGCAATCAGCCCCAGCATTTT

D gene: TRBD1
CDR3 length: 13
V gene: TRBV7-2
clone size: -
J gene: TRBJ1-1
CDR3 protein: CASCFGQGTEAFF
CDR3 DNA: TGTGCCAGCTGCTTTGGACAGGGCACTGAAGCTTTCTTT

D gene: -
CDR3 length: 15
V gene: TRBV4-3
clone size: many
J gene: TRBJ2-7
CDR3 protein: CASSQAPRGVDEQYF
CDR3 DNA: TGCGCCAGCAGCCAAGCTCCTAGGGGGGTAGACGAGCAGTACTTC

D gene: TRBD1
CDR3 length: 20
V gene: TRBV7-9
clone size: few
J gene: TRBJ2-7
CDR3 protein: CASSFNSGTGPFLSSYEQYF
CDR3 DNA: TGTGCCAGCAGCTTCAACTCCGGGACAGGGCCCTTTCTAAGCTCCTACGAGCAGTACTTC

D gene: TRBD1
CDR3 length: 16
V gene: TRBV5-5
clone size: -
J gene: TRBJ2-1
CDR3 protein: CASSLGTGGAYNEQFF
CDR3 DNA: TGTGCCAGCAGCTTGGGGACAGGGGGGGCCTACAATGAGCAGTTCTTC

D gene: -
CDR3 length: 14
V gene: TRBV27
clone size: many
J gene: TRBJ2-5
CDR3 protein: CASSLVGQQETQYF
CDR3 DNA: TGTGCCAGCAGTTTAGTAGGACAACAAGAGACCCAGTACTTC

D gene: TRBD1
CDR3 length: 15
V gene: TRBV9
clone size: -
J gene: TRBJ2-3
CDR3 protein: CASSTGTVSTDTQNF
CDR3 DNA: TGTGCCAGCAGTACCGGGACAGTTAGCACAGATACGCAGAATTTT

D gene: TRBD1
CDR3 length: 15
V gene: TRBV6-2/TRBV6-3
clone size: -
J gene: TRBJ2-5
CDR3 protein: CAISYHRDSLETQYF
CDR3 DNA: TGTGCCATCAGTTACCATCGGGACAGCCTAGAGACCCAGTACTTC

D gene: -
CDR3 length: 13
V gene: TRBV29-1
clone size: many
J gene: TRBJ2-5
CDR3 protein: CSVGQLVMETQYF
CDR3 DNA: TGCAGCGTTGGACAGTTGGTAATGGAGACCCAGTACTTC

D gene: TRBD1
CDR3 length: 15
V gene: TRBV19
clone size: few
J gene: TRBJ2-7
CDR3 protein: CASSATGQGSYEQYF
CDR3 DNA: TGTGCCAGTAGTGCCACGGGACAGGGTTCCTACGAGCAGTACTTC

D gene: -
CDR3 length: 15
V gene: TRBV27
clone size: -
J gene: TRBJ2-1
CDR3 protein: CASSFQGPSYNEQFF
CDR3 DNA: TGTGCCAGCAGTTTCCAGGGGCCCTCCTACAATGAGCAGTTCTTC

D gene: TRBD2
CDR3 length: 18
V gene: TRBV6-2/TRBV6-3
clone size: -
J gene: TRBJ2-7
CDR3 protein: CASSTGTSGAGVSYEQYF
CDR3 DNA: TGTGCCAGCAGCACCGGGACTAGCGGGGCCGGAGTCTCCTACGAGCAGTACTTC

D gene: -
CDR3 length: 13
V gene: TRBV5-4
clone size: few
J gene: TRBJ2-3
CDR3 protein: CASSLGVPDTQYF
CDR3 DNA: TGTGCCAGCAGCTTGGGGGTACCAGATACGCAGTATTTT

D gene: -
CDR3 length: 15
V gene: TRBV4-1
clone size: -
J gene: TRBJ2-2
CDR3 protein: CASSPVAGWNGELFF
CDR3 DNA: TGCGCCAGCAGCCCAGTCGCAGGGTGGAACGGGGAGCTGTTTTTT

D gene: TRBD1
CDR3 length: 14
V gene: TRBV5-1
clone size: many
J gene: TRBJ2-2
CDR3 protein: CASETGDGTGELFF
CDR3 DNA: TGCGCCAGCGAGACAGGGGATGGGACCGGGGAGCTGTTTTTT

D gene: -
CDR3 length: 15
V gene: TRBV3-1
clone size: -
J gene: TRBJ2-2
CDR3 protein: CASSQELGNTGELFF
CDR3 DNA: TGTGCCAGCAGCCAAGAGCTAGGGAACACCGGGGAGCTGTTTTTT

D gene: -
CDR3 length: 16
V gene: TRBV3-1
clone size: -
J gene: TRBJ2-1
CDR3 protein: CARRQAETDSYNAQFF
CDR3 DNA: TGTGCCCGCCGCCAAGCCGAGACCGATTCCTACAATGCGCAGTTCTTC

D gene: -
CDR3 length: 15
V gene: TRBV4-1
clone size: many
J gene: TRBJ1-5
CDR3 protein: CASSQGPSSGQPQHF
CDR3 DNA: TGCGCCAGCAGCCAGGGGCCCTCTTCGGGTCAGCCCCAGCATTTT

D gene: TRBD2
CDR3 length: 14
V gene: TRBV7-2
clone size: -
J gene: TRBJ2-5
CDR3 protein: CASSFPSGIATQYF
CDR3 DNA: TGTGCCAGCAGCTTTCCTAGCGGGATAGCGACCCAGTACTTC